These T cell receptor beta chains were read from a single sample in a study of beta chain features in type 1 diabetes. Repertoires were generated with immunoSEQ multiplex PCR, while TCRdb's copy carries only in-frame clones and drops some. The data show 200,000 to 300,000 clones, with 11% seen just once and around 0.015% held by the top ten. The sequencing sample was made of naive CD4+ T cells from blood. The receptors originated from a man aged 30-40 years with type 1 diabetes. The CDR3 runs from the conserved cysteine through the conserved F or W. The D gene is left open where the match is weak. Size is omitted from some rows. Given values are once, few, many or a class for expanded clones.

- TRBJ1-6 TRBV4-3 - TGCGCCAGCCGCGGACAGTCCTATAATTCACCCCTCCACTTT CASRGQSYNSPLHF
TRBD2 TRBJ2-5 TRBV4-1 few TGCGCCAGCAGCCAAGGAGTAGCGGGGGGGAAAGAGACCCAGTACTTC CASSQGVAGGKETQYF
TRBD1 TRBJ1-1 TRBV29-1 few TGCAGCGTTGGACAGGGAAACACTGAAGCTTTCTTT CSVGQGNTEAFF
- TRBJ1-6 TRBV7-9 few TGTGCCAGCAGCTCATACAGGGAACGGAATTCACCCCTCCACTTT CASSSYRERNSPLHF
- TRBJ2-6 TRBV4-1 few TGCGCCAGCAGCCAACTACAGGTTTTCCTGGTTGGGGCCAACGTCCTGACTTTC CASSQLQVFLVGANVLTF
TRBD1 TRBJ1-5 TRBV4-3 few TGCGCCAGCAGCAAAAACCGACAGGGGAATCAGCCCCAGCATTTT CASSKNRQGNQPQHF
TRBD1 TRBJ1-1 TRBV30 - TGTGCCTGGAGTGTATCTGTGGGGACAGGGGTCGGTAGGACTGAAGCTTTCTTT CAWSVSVGTGVGRTEAFF
TRBD1 TRBJ1-2 TRBV14 few TGTGCCAGCAGCCAAGACGGGACAGTCATTGGCTATGGCTACACCTTC CASSQDGTVIGYGYTF
TRBD2 TRBJ2-1 TRBV5-4 - TGTGCCAGCAGCGAGAGGACTAGCGGGGGGCTTAGTCGGTTCTTC CASSERTSGGLSRFF
TRBD2 TRBJ2-5 TRBV11-2 - TGTGCCAGCAGCTTAATCAGCAGCGGGGTGTGGGAAGAGACCCAGTACTTC CASSLISSGVWEETQYF
TRBD1 TRBJ1-1 TRBV7-9 few TGTGCCAGCACCATCCCCCAGGGGGCGGTTGAAGCTTTCTTT CASTIPQGAVEAFF
- TRBJ2-3 TRBV6-6 - TGTGCCAGCAGTCGGACAGTCCAAGATACGCAGTATTTT CASSRTVQDTQYF
- TRBJ2-3 TRBV6-1 few TGTGCCATCAGTGAGCTTCGGGGGGCGGGGAGCAAAGATACGCAGTATTTT CAISELRGAGSKDTQYF
- TRBJ1-6 TRBV14 few TGTGCCAGCAGCCAAGATCGAGGGAGGGATAATTCACCCCTCCACTTT CASSQDRGRDNSPLHF
- TRBJ1-1 TRBV18 - TGTGCCAGCTCACCACATCCAGAGAACACTGAAGCTTTCTTT CASSPHPENTEAFF
- TRBJ1-6 TRBV6-1 few TGTGCCAGCAGTCCCAGGGGCCGCTCACCCCTCCACTTT CASSPRGRSPLHF
- TRBJ2-1 TRBV15 - TGTGCCACCAGCAGAGACCACGGGGACAATGAGCAGTTCTTC CATSRDHGDNEQFF
- TRBJ1-1 TRBV10-3 - TGTGCCATCTCTCCTTTATTGACAGGGAACACTGAAGCTTTCTTT CAISPLLTGNTEAFF
- TRBJ1-1 TRBV27 few TGTGCCAGCAGTATAGGACAGAACACTGAAGCTTTCTTT CASSIGQNTEAFF
- TRBJ2-6 TRBV18 - TGTGCCAGCTCACCACGCAGCTCTGGGGCCAACGTCCTGACTTTC CASSPRSSGANVLTF
- TRBJ1-6 TRBV7-3 - TGTGCCAGCAGCGTAAATGGAGAACCCCTCCACTTT CASSVNGEPLHF
- TRBJ2-3 TRBV7-6 - TGTGCCAGCAGCTTAGTTAGTGGCACAGATACGCAGTATTTT CASSLVSGTDTQYF
- TRBJ1-1 TRBV7-2 few TGTGCCAGCAGCCCCCAGACAAACCTGAACACTGAAGCTTTCTTT CASSPQTNLNTEAFF
- TRBJ1-5 TRBV6-5 few TGTGCCAGCAGAATTAGGACACGGAGCAATCAGCCCCAGCATTTT CASRIRTRSNQPQHF
TRBD1 TRBJ1-1 TRBV4-1 few TGCGCCAGCACCGACTCACAGGGGATCACTGAAGCTTTCTTT CASTDSQGITEAFF
TRBD1 TRBJ1-2 TRBV18 - TGTGCCAGCTCACCAGACAGGGGGACTTGGAGCTACACCTTC CASSPDRGTWSYTF
- TRBJ2-7 TRBV29-1 few TGCAGCGTTCAAGGGGAGGGGGACGAGCAGTACTTC CSVQGEGDEQYF
- TRBJ1-1 TRBV5-1 - TGCGCCAGCAGCCAGGACACTGAAGCTTTCTTT CASSQDTEAFF
- TRBJ2-7 TRBV7-2 few TGTGCCAGCAGCTTAGACGGTTCCGAGCAGTACTTC CASSLDGSEQYF
- TRBJ2-3 TRBV7-2 few TGTGCCAGCAGCTTAGGTTCTGGCACAGATACGCAGTATTTT CASSLGSGTDTQYF
TRBD2 TRBJ2-7 TRBV30 few TGTGCCTGGACCCAACTAGCGGGGGCTGGCGGCGAGCAGTACTTC CAWTQLAGAGGEQYF
TRBD1 TRBJ2-7 TRBV6-1 few TGTGCCAGCAGTGCGTACAGCGGGACAGGGTCAAGTTACGAGCAGTACTTC CASSAYSGTGSSYEQYF
TRBD1 TRBJ2-5 TRBV5-4 few TGTGCCAGCAGCTACGACCAGGGGGTGGAGGAGACCCAGTACTTC CASSYDQGVEETQYF
- TRBJ1-2 TRBV4-2 few TGTGCCAGCAGCCAAGACACAGTCCGTAATTGGAGCTACACCTTC CASSQDTVRNWSYTF
TRBD1 TRBJ2-7 TRBV4-3 few TGCGCCAGCAGCCAAGGCTGGACAGGCACCACTTACGAGCAGTACTTC CASSQGWTGTTYEQYF
- TRBJ2-1 TRBV9 - TGTGCCAGCAGCGGGAGGCACAGGGGGCGGAGCGGGGGGCCCTACAATGAGCAGTTCTTC CASSGRHRGRSGGPYNEQFF
TRBD1 TRBJ1-5 TRBV9 - TGTGCCAGCAGCCTCGGGACAGGGAGGTATAGCAATCAGCCCCAGCATTTT CASSLGTGRYSNQPQHF
- TRBJ1-1 TRBV7-2 - TGTGCCAGCAGCTTAGGCGGGGGGACTGAAGCTTTCTTT CASSLGGGTEAFF
TRBD2 TRBJ2-5 TRBV9 - TGTGCCAGCAGCCCACGACTAGCGGGCCGGGGAGAGACCCAGTACTTC CASSPRLAGRGETQYF
- TRBJ2-4 TRBV27 few TGTGCCAGCAGTCTGTACAGGGTTACCAAAAACATTCAGTACTTC CASSLYRVTKNIQYF
TRBD1 TRBJ1-1 TRBV5-6 - TGTGCCAGCAACGTAAGGGGGCACACTGAAGCTTTCTTT CASNVRGHTEAFF
- TRBJ2-3 TRBV14 - TGTGCCAGCAGCCAGCACAGGGCAATAACAGATACGCAGTATTTT CASSQHRAITDTQYF
TRBD1 TRBJ1-6 TRBV18 few TGTGCCAGCTCACAGGGACAGGGGGCCGGTAATTCACCCCTCCACTTT CASSQGQGAGNSPLHF
- TRBJ2-6 TRBV6-1 few TGTGCCAGCAGCCCAGGAGGGGCTGGGGCCAACGTCCTGACTTTC CASSPGGAGANVLTF
TRBD1 TRBJ1-6 TRBV7-9 - TGTGCCAGCAGCTTAAGGACAGGGAATTCACCCCTCCACTTT CASSLRTGNSPLHF